This is a list of T cell receptor beta chains from one sample in a study of blood T cells in healthy people across ages. TCRdb re-called the 5' RACE reads through MiXCR, storing one row per CDR3 protein. The table has roughly 1,700,000 distinct CDR3 sequences, roughly 27% seen once. Input material: blood. The receptors derive from a woman between 25 and 40 years old in good health. The CDR3 runs from the conserved cysteine through the conserved F or W. D genes are given only for firm matches. Not every row has a clone size; where given, it reads once, few, many or a size class.

clone_size j_call d_call v_call cdr3_nt cdr3_aa
few TRBJ1-1 NA TRBV28 TGTGCCAGCAGTTTTTTCCCGCCAAAGAACACTGAAGCTTTCTTT CASSFFPPKNTEAFF
NA TRBJ2-7 NA TRBV5-1 TGCGCCAGCAGCTTGGTGTTCGACTACGAGCAGTACTTC CASSLVFDYEQYF
NA TRBJ2-7 NA TRBV28 TGTGCCAGCAGATTCCCCAACAGGGACTCCGAGCAGTACTTC CASRFPNRDSEQYF
few TRBJ2-7 NA TRBV2 TGTGCCAGCAGGTTCAGTCGTTACGAGCAGTACTTC CASRFSRYEQYF
many TRBJ2-6 NA TRBV29-1 TGCAGCGTTGTTCTGGAGGGGGCCAACGTCCTGACTTTC CSVVLEGANVLTF
many TRBJ2-1 NA TRBV4-2 TGTGCCAGCAGCCAAACAGCCCCGGCCCACTACAATGAGCAGTTCTTC CASSQTAPAHYNEQFF
NA TRBJ2-5 NA TRBV24-1 TGTGCCACCAGTGCGGGAGCCCAAGAGACCCAGTACTTC CATSAGAQETQYF
NA TRBJ1-2 NA TRBV21-1 TGTGCCAGCAGCAAACGGGGGACACCAGGGGGCAGGGACTATGGCTACACCTTC CASSKRGTPGGRDYGYTF
NA TRBJ2-1 TRBD2 TRBV20-1 TGCAGTGCTGACAGTGGACTAGCGGGAGGGCCTTACAATGAGCAGTTCTTC CSADSGLAGGPYNEQFF
many TRBJ2-1 NA TRBV2 TGTGCCAGCAGCCAACAGGGATATCGGCAGTTCTTC CASSQQGYRQFF
NA TRBJ1-4 NA TRBV18 TGTGCCAGCTCACCAGGGACAACAACAACTAATGAAAAACTGTTTTTT CASSPGTTTTNEKLFF
NA TRBJ2-1 TRBD1 TRBV5-1 TGCGCCAGCAGTTGGATGGCGCAGGGGGCGTACAATGAGCAGTTCTTC CASSWMAQGAYNEQFF
NA TRBJ2-3 TRBD2 TRBV7-2 TGTGCCAGCAGCCGCCTAGGCACTAGCGGCACAGATACGCAGTATTTT CASSRLGTSGTDTQYF
NA TRBJ2-1 NA TRBV7-2 TGTGCCAGCAGCGGAGGTGTCAGGGGATTCTATTCCTACAATGAGCAGTTCTTC CASSGGVRGFYSYNEQFF
NA TRBJ2-3 TRBD2 TRBV6-2/TRBV6-3 TGTGCCAGCAGTACCGGACTAGCGGGGTATTTT CASSTGLAGYF
NA TRBJ2-5 NA TRBV29-1 TGCAGCGTTGAAGGTCGGATCGTTGAGACCCAGTACTTC CSVEGRIVETQYF
NA TRBJ2-5 NA TRBV3-1 TGTGCCAGCAGCCAAGGGGGGGCTGAGACCCAGTACTTC CASSQGGAETQYF
many TRBJ2-1 NA TRBV4-1 TGCGCCAGCAGCAGACCTGCGGGTTATGAGCAGTTCTTC CASSRPAGYEQFF
NA TRBJ1-2 TRBD1 TRBV5-6 TGTGCCAGCTGGACAGGGGCGTATGTAGGCTACACCTTC CASWTGAYVGYTF
few TRBJ1-1 TRBD1 TRBV7-2 TGTGCCAGCCGGACAGGGCTGAACACTGAAGCTTTCTTT CASRTGLNTEAFF
few TRBJ1-1 TRBD1 TRBV5-5 TGTGCCAGCAGCTTATTACTATTACAGGGGTACACTGAAGCTTTCTTT CASSLLLLQGYTEAFF
many TRBJ2-7 TRBD1 TRBV7-6 TGTGCCAGCAGCGTCGGGACAGGGGGCCCCTACGAGCAGTACTTC CASSVGTGGPYEQYF
few TRBJ2-1 TRBD2 TRBV5-1 TGCGCCAGCAGCGGGTATACTAGCGGGAGATACAATGAGCAGTTCTTC CASSGYTSGRYNEQFF
NA TRBJ1-5 NA TRBV24-1 TGTGCCACCAGTGATTCCACTGAGAGGGGGGAGCCCCAGCATTTT CATSDSTERGEPQHF
NA TRBJ2-1 TRBD1 TRBV10-3 TGTGCCACAGCGGGGACAGGGGTAAATGAGCAGTTCTTC CATAGTGVNEQFF
few TRBJ2-7 TRBD1 TRBV29-1 TGCAGCGTTCTCCGGGACAGGAGCTACGAGCAGTACTTC CSVLRDRSYEQYF
NA TRBJ2-4 NA TRBV19 TGTGCCAGTACTAGCGATTACAATGAGCAGTACTTC CASTSDYNEQYF
NA TRBJ2-1 TRBD1 TRBV7-9 TGTGCCAGCACCTTGTCGGGGACAGGGGGTGATGAGCAGTTCTTC CASTLSGTGGDEQFF
NA TRBJ2-5 TRBD2 TRBV7-2 TGTGCCAGCAGCCTAGGGACTAGCGGGAGATGGGAGACCCAGTACTTC CASSLGTSGRWETQYF
NA TRBJ2-7 TRBD1 TRBV29-1 TGCAGCGTCCGGGACAGGGGCCCAGAGACCTCCTACGAGCAGTACTTC CSVRDRGPETSYEQYF
NA TRBJ2-1 TRBD2 TRBV12-3/TRBV12-4 TGTGCCGGCAGTTGGCTAGCGGGAGGTGGTGAGCAGTTCTTC CAGSWLAGGGEQFF
many TRBJ2-1 TRBD2 TRBV20-1 TGCAGTGCTCCAGAGCCCAGCGGGGATAACAATGAGCAGTTCTTC CSAPEPSGDNNEQFF
many TRBJ2-5 TRBD2 TRBV4-1 TGCGCCAGCAGCCAAGGACGGGGGGGCCAAGAGACCCAGTACTTC CASSQGRGGQETQYF
NA TRBJ2-1 NA TRBV12-3/TRBV12-4 TGTGCCAGCAGTTTATTACTGTACAATGAGCAGTTCTTC CASSLLLYNEQFF
NA TRBJ2-3 NA TRBV9 TGTGCCCGCAGCTTCAGGGGGGGAGGCACAGATACGCAGTATTTT CARSFRGGGTDTQYF
NA TRBJ2-7 TRBD1 TRBV28 TGTGCCAGCAGTTGGGACAGCGGCTACGAGCAGTACTTC CASSWDSGYEQYF
NA TRBJ1-6 NA TRBV28 TGTGCCAGCAGTCCTCCCGCCGGGACACCCCAAAATCCCCTCCACTTT CASSPPAGTPQNPLHF
NA TRBJ2-3 NA TRBV7-3 TGTGCCAGCAGCCCCAGCCCCGGCAAAGATACGCAGTATTTT CASSPSPGKDTQYF
many TRBJ2-7 NA TRBV7-2 TGTGCCAGCAGCTTCCGGGAGTGGTACGAGCAGTACTTC CASSFREWYEQYF
NA TRBJ1-1 NA TRBV9 TGTGCCAGCACCAACTTGGGGGGCAACCTTCGGGATGAAGCTTTCTTT CASTNLGGNLRDEAFF
NA TRBJ2-3 NA TRBV18 TGTGCCAGCTCACTATCCGGGACCCGCACAGATACGCAGTATTTT CASSLSGTRTDTQYF
many TRBJ1-5 NA TRBV29-1 TGCAGCGTCCGAGAAAGAAGCAATCAGCCCCAGCATTTT CSVRERSNQPQHF
once TRBJ1-2 NA TRBV2 TGTGCCAGCAGGGATGGGACACCCGCTAACTATGGCTACACCTTC CASRDGTPANYGYTF
NA TRBJ1-5 NA TRBV20-1 TGCAGTGCTAGAGTAGCGCAAGGCAATCAGCCCCAGCATTTT CSARVAQGNQPQHF
many TRBJ2-6 NA TRBV2 TGTGCCACCGGCAAGGGCGGCACCTCTGGGGCCAACGTCCTGACTTTC CATGKGGTSGANVLTF
NA TRBJ2-1 NA TRBV7-2 TGTGCCAGCAGCTTAGGGTGGGTTCAGGGTGAGCAGTTCTTC CASSLGWVQGEQFF
NA TRBJ2-4 NA TRBV7-9 TGTGCCAGCAGCTCACTGTGGAGAGAGGCGCAGTACTTC CASSSLWREAQYF
NA TRBJ2-5 TRBD1 TRBV20-1 TGCAGTGCTAGAGGGGACAGGGGGCGTCGAGAGACCCAGTACTTC CSARGDRGRRETQYF
many TRBJ2-5 TRBD2 TRBV13 TGTGCCAGCAGCTTAGATACGGGGGGATCCTTTGAGACCCAGTACTTC CASSLDTGGSFETQYF
NA TRBJ2-1 NA TRBV10-3 TGTGCCATCAGTGAGTCGGTGGCGGGCGAGCAGTTCTTC CAISESVAGEQFF
NA TRBJ2-5 TRBD1 TRBV7-9 TGCGCCAGCAGCTCCACCTGGGACAGAGGCTCCGAGACCCAGTACTTC CASSSTWDRGSETQYF